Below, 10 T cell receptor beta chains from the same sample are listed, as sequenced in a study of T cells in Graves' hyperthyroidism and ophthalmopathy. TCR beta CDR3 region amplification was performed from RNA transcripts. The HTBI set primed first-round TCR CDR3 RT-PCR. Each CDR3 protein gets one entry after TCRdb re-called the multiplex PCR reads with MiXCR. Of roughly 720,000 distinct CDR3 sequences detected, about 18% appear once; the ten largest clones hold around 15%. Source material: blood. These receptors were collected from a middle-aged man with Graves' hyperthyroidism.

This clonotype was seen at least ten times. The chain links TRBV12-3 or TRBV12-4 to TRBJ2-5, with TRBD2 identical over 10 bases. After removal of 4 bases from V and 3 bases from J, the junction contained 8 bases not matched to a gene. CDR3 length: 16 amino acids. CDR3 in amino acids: CASSSSVAGGEETQYF. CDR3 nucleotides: TGTGCCAGCAGTTCATCTGTAGCGGGAGGAGAAGAGACCCAGTACTTC.

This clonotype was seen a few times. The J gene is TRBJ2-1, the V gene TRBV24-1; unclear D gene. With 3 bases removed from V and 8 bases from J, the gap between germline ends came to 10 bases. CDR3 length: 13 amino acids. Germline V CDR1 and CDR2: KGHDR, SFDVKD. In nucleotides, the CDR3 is TGTGCCACCAGTGATAGTAGGTTCGATGAGCAGTTCTTC. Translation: CATSDSRFDEQFF.

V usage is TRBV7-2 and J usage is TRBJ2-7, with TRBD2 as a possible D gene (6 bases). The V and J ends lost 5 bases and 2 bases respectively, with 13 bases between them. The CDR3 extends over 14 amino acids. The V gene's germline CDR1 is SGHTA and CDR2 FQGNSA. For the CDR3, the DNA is TGTGCCAGCAGCCCCTCGACTAGAACCTACGAGCAGTACTTC. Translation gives CASSPSTRTYEQYF.

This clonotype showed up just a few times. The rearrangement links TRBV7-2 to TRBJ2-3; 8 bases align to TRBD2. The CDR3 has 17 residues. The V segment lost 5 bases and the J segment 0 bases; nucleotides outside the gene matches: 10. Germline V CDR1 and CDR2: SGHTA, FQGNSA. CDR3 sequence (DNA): TGTGCCAGCAGCACCAAACGAACTAGCGGTAGCACAGATACGCAGTATTTT. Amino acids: CASSTKRTSGSTDTQYF.

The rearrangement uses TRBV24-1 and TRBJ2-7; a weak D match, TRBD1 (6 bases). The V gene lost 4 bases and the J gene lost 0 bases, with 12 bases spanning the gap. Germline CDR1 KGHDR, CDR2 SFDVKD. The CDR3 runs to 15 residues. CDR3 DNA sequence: TGTGCCACCAGTGACGCGACAGGACCCTCCTACGAGCAGTACTTC. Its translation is CATSDATGPSYEQYF.

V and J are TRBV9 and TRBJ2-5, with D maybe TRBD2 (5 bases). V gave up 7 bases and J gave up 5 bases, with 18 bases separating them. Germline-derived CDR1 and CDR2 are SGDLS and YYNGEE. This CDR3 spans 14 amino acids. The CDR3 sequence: CASSEGPTKETQYF. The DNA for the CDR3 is TGTGCCAGCTCCGAGGGTCCGACGAAGGAGACCCAGTACTTC.

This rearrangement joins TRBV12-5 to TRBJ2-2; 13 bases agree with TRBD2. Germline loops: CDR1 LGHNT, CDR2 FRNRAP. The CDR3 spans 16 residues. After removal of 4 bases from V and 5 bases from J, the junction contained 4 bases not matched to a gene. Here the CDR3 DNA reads TGTGCTAGTGGTTGGACTAGCGGGAGCCGAACCGGGGAGCTGTTTTTT. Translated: CASGWTSGSRTGELFF.

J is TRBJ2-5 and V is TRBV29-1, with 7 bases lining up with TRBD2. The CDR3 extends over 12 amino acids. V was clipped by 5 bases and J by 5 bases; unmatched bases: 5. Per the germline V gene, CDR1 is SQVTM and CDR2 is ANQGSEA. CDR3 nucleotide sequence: TGCAGCGTTTTGCGGGAGAGTGAGACCCAGTACTTC. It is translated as CSVLRESETQYF.

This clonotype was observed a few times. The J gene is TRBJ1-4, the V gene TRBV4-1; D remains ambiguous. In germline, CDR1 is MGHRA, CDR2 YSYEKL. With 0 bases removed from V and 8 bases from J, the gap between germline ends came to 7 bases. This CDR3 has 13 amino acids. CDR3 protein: CASSQDNTEKLFF. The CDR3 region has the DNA TGCGCCAGCAGCCAAGACAACACGGAAAAACTGTTTTTT.

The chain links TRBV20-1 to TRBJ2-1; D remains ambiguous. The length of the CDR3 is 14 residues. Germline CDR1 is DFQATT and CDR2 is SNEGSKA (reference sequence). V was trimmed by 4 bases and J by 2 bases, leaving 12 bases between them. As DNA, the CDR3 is TGCAGTGCTACAGCAGAAAATCCCTACAATGAGCAGTTCTTC. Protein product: CSATAENPYNEQFF.